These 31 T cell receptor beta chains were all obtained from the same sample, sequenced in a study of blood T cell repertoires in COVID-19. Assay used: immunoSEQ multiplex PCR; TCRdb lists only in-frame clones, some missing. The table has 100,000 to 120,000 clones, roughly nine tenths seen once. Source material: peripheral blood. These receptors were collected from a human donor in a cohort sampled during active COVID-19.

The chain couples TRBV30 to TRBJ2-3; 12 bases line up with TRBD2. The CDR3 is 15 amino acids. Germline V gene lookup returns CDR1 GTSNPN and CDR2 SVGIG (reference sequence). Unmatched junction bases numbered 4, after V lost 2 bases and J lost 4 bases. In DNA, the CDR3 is TGTGCCTGGAGTCAGACTAGCGGGGGCTCAGATACGCAGTATTTT. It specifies CAWSQTSGGSDTQYF. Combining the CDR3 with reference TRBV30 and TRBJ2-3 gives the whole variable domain SQTIHQWPATLVQPVGSPLSLECTVEGTSNPNLYWYRQAAGRGLQLLFYSVGIGQISSEVPQNLSASRPQDRQFILSSKKLLLSDSGFYLCAWSQTSGGSDTQYFGPGTRLTVL.

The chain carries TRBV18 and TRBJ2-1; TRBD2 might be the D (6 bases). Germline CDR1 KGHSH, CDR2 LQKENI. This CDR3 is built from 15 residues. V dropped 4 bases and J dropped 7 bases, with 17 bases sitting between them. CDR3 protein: CASSRRLAEGNEQFF. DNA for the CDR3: TGTGCCAGCTCACGCCGTTTAGCGGAAGGGAATGAGCAGTTCTTC.

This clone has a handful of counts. CDR3 in amino acids: CAWKVPGHGYTF. CDR3 sequence (DNA): TGTGCCTGGAAAGTCCCAGGGCATGGCTACACCTTC. The chain employs TRBV30 and TRBJ1-2, with D possibly TRBD1 on 5 matching bases. Trimming removed 4 bases from V and 6 bases from J, with 12 bases in between. This CDR3 spans 12 amino acids. Germline V gives CDR1 GTSNPN, CDR2 SVGIG (reference sequence).

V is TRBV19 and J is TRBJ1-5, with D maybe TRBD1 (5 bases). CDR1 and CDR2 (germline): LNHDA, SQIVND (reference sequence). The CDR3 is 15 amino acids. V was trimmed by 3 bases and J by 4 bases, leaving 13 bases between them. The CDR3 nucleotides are TGTGCCAGTAGTATTCGGGGGTATCTTAATCAGCCCCAGCATTTT. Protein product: CASSIRGYLNQPQHF.

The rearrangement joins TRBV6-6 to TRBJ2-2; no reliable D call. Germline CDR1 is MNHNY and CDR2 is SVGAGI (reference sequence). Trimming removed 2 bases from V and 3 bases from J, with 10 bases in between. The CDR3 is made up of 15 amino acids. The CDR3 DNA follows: TGTGCCAGCAGTTACCGGGTCGTGGACACCGGGGAGCTGTTTTTT. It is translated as CASSYRVVDTGELFF.

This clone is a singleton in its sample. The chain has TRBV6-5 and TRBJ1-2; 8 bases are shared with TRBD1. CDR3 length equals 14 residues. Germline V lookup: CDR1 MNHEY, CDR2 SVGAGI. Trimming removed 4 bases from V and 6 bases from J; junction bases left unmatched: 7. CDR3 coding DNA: TGTGCCAGCAGTTCGCGGACAGGGTTGAATGGCTACACCTTC. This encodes CASSSRTGLNGYTF.

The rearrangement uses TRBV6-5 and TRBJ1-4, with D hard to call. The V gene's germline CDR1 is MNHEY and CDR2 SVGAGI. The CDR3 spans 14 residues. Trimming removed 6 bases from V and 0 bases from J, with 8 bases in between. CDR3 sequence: CASRSTATNEKLFF. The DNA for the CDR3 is TGTGCCAGCAGGTCCACTGCAACTAATGAAAAACTGTTTTTT.

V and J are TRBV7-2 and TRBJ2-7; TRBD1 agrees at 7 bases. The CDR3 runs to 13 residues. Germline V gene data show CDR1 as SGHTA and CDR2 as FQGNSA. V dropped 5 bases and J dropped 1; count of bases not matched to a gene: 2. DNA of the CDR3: TGTGCCAGCAGCATACAGGGGTCCTACGAGCAGTACTTC. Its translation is CASSIQGSYEQYF.

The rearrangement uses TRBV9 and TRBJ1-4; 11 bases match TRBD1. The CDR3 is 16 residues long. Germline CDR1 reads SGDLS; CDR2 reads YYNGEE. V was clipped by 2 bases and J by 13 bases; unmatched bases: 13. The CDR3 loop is CASSVSRGQGGDRLFF. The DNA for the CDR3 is TGTGCCAGCAGCGTTAGTAGGGGACAGGGGGGAGATCGACTGTTTTTT. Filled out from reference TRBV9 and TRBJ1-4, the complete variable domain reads DSGVTQTPKHLITATGQRVTLRCSPRSGDLSVYWYQQSLDQGLQFLIQYYNGEERAKGNILERFSAQQFPDLHSELNLSSLELGDSALYFCASSVSRGQGGDRLFFGSGTQLSVL.

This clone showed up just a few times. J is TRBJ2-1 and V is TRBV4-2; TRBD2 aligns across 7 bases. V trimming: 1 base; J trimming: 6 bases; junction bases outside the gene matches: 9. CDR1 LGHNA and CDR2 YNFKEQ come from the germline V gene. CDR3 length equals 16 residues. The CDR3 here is CASSQAITGGANEQFF. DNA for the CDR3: TGTGCCAGCAGCCAAGCCATAACGGGAGGAGCCAATGAGCAGTTCTTC.

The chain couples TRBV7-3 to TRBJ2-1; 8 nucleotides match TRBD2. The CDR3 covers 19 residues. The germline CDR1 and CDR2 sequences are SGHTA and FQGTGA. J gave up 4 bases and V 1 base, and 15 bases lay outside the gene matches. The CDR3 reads CASSLKVGREGRIYNEQFF. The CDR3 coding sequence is TGTGCCAGCAGCTTAAAAGTTGGTCGGGAGGGACGGATATACAATGAGCAGTTCTTC. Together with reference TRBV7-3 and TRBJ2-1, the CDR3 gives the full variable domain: GAGVSQTPSNKVTEKGKYVELRCDPISGHTALYWYRQSLGQGPEFLIYFQGTGAADDSGLPNDRFFAVRPEGSVSTLKIQRTERGDSAVYLCASSLKVGREGRIYNEQFFGPGTRLTVL.

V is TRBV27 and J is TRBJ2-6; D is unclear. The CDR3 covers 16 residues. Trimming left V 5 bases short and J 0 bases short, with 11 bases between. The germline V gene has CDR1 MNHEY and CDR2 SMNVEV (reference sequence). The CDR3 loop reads CASSPPGGSGANVLTF. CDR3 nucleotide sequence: TGTGCCAGCAGTCCCCCGGGTGGCTCTGGGGCCAACGTCCTGACTTTC.

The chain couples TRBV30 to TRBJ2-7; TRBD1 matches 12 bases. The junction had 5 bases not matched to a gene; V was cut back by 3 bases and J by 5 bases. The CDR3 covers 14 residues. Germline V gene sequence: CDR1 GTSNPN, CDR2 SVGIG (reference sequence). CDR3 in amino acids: CAWSAGTGGDEQYF. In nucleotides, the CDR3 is TGTGCCTGGAGCGCCGGGACAGGGGGCGACGAGCAGTACTTC.

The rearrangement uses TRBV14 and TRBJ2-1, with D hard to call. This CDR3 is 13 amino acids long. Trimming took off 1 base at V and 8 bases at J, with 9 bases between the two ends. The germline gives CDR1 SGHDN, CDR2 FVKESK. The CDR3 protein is CASSQGSGYEQFF. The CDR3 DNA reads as TGTGCCAGCAGCCAAGGTTCAGGCTATGAGCAGTTCTTC.

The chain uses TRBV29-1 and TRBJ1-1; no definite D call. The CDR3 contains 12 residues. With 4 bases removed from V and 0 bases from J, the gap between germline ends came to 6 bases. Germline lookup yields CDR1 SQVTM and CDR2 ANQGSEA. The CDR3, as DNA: TGCAGCGTTGTTTCAGTGAACACTGAAGCTTTCTTT. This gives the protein CSVVSVNTEAFF.

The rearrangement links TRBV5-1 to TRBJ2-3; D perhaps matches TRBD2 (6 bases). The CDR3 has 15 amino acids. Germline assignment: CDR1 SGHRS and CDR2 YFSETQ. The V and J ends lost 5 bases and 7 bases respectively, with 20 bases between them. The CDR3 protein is CASRMGTPTPNTQYF. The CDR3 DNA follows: TGCGCCAGCAGGATGGGGACTCCTACTCCGAATACGCAGTATTTT.

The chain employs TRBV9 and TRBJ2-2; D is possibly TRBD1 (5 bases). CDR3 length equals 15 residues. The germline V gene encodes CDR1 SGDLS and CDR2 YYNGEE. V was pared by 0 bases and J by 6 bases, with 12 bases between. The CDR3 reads CASSVGSQGSGELFF. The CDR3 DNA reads TGTGCCAGCAGCGTAGGATCCCAGGGCTCCGGGGAGCTGTTTTTT.

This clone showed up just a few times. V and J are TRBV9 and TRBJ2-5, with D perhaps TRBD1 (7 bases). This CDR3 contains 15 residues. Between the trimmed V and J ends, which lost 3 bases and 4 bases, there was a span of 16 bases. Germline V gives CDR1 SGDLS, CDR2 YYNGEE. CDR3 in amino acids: CASSEMEGASETQYF. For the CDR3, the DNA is TGTGCCAGCAGCGAGATGGAGGGGGCATCAGAGACCCAGTACTTC.

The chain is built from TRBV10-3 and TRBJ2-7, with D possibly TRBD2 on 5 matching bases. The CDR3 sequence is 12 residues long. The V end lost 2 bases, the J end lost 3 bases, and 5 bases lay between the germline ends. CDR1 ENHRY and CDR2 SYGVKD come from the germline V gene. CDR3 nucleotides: TGTGCCATCAGTGAGGAGGGCTACGAGCAGTACTTC. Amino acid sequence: CAISEEGYEQYF.

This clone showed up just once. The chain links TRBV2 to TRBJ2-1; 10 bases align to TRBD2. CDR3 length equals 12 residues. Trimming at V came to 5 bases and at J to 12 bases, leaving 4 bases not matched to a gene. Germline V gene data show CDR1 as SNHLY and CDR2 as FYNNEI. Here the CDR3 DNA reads TGTGCCAGCAGTACCGGGACTAGCGTGCAGTTCTTC. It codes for CASSTGTSVQFF.

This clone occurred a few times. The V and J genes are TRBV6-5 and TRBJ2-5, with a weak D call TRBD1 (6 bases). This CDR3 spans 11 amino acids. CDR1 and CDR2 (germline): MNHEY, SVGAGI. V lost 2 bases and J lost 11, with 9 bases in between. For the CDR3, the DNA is TGTGCCAGCAGTTACGGACAGTTACAGTACTTC. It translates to CASSYGQLQYF.

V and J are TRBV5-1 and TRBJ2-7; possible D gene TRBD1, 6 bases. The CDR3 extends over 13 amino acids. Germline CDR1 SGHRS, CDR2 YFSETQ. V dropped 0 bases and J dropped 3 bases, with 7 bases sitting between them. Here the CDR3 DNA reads TGCGCCAGCAGCTTGGGGGGGCACTACGAGCAGTACTTC. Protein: CASSLGGHYEQYF.

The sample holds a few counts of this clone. Written as DNA, the CDR3 is TGTGCCAGTAGTAGGACAGTCTCTTCCACTGAAGCTTTCTTT. It specifies CASSRTVSSTEAFF. The chain employs TRBV19 and TRBJ1-1; D is possibly TRBD1 (6 bases). Germline V gene lookup returns CDR1 LNHDA and CDR2 SQIVND (reference sequence). There are 14 residues in the CDR3. The V gene lost 4 bases and the J gene lost 4 bases, with 13 bases spanning the gap.

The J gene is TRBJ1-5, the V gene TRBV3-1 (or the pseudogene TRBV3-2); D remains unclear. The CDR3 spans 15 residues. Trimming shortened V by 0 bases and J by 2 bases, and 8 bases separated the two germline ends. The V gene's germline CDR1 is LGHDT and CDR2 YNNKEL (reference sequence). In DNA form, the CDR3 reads TGTGCCAGCAGCCAAGATTACGGGGGCAATCAGCCCCAGCATTTT. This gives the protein CASSQDYGGNQPQHF.

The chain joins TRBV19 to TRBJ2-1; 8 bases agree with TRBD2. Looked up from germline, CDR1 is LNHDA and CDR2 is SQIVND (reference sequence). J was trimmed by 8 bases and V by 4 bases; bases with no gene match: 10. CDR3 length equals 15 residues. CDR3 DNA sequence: TGTGCCAGTAGTAAATCGCGGGGGGTGGAGGATGAGCAGTTCTTC. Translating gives CASSKSRGVEDEQFF.

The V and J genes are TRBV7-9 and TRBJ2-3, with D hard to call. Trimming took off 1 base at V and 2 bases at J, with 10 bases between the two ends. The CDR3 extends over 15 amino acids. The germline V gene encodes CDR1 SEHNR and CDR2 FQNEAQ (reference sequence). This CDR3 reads CASSLGSGPTDTQYF. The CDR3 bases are TGTGCCAGCAGCTTAGGTTCAGGCCCCACAGATACGCAGTATTTT.

The CDR3 protein is CASSPGQHGYTF. CDR3 coding DNA: TGTGCCAGCAGCCCGGGACAGCATGGCTACACCTTC. The V call is TRBV5-8, the J call TRBJ1-2, with TRBD1 matching 7 bases. The CDR3 runs to 12 residues. V gave up 4 bases and J gave up 6 bases; unmatched junction bases: 3. From germline, CDR1 is SGHTS and CDR2 YDEGEE.

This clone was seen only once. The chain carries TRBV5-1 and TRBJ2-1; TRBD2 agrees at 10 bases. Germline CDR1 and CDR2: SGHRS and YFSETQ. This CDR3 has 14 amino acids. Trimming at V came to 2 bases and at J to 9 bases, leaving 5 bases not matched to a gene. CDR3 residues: CASSLAGGPREQFF. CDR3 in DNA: TGCGCCAGCAGCTTAGCGGGAGGGCCACGTGAGCAGTTCTTC.

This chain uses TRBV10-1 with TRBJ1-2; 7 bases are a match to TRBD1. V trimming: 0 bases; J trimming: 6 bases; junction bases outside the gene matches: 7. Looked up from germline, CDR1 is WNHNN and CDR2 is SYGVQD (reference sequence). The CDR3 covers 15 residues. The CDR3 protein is CASSESATGLDGYTF. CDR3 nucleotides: TGCGCCAGCAGTGAGTCTGCGACAGGGCTGGATGGCTACACCTTC.

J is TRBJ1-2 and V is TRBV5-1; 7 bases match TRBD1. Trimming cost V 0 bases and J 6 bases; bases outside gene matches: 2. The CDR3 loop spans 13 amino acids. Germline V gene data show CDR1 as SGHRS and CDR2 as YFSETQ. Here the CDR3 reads CASSLGQGDGYTF. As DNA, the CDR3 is TGCGCCAGCAGCTTGGGACAGGGCGATGGCTACACCTTC. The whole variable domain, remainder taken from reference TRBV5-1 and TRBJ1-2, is KAGVTQTPRYLIKTRGQQVTLSCSPISGHRSVSWYQQTPGQGLQFLFEYFSETQRNKGNFPGRFSGRQFSNSRSEMNVSTLELGDSALYLCASSLGQGDGYTFGSGTRLTVV.

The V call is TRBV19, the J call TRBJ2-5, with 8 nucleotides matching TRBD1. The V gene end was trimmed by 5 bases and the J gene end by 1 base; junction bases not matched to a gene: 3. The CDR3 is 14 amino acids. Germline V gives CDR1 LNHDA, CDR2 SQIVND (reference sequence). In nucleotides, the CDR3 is TGTGCCAGTAGTTTGGGACAGGCCCAAGAGACCCAGTACTTC. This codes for CASSLGQAQETQYF. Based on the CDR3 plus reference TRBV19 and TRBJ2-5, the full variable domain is DGGITQSPKYLFRKEGQNVTLSCEQNLNHDAMYWYRQDPGQGLRLIYYSQIVNDFQKGDIAEGYSVSREKKESFPLTVTSAQKNPTAFYLCASSLGQAQETQYFGPGTRLLVL.